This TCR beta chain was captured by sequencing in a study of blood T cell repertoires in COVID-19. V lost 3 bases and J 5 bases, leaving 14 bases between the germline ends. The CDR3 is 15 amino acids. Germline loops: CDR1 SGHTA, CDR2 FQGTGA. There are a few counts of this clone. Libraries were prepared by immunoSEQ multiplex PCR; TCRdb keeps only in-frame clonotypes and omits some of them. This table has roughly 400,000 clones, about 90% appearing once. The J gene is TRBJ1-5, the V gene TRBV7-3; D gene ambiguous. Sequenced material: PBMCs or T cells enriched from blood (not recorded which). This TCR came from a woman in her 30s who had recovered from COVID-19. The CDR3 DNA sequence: TGTGCCAGCAGCTTCCCGGGGAGGGTCGATCAGCCCCAGCATTTT. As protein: CASSFPGRVDQPQHF.